This section outlines one T cell receptor beta chain sequence together with its context. This sample is part of a study of blood T cell repertoires in COVID-19. Study context: The United States, Italy and Spain supplied acute and convalescent COVID-19 samples. T cells, B-cell-depleted T cells, or PBMCs supplied cDNA or gDNA.

Trimming cost V 2 bases and J 2 bases; bases outside gene matches: 5. Looked up from germline, CDR1 is SQVTM and CDR2 is ANQGSEA. The CDR3 has 14 residues. In the original processing: Reference gene primers were amplified, and this amplification served to estimate nucleated cell counts. Produced via immunoSEQ multiplex PCR; TCRdb's table is partial and in-frame only. V, J and clone size reflect that table, while D and trimming were determined from the DNA. The profile shows 300,000 or so clones, about 83% of them singletons. Sequencing input: peripheral blood. The rearrangement uses TRBV29-1 and TRBJ1-2; TRBD1 agrees at 7 bases. The receptor was isolated from a woman aged 45 to 65 with acute or convalescent COVID-19. The CDR3 region is CSVERSGGNYGYTF. CDR3 coding DNA: TGCAGCGTTGAAAGGTCAGGGGGAAACTATGGCTACACCTTC.